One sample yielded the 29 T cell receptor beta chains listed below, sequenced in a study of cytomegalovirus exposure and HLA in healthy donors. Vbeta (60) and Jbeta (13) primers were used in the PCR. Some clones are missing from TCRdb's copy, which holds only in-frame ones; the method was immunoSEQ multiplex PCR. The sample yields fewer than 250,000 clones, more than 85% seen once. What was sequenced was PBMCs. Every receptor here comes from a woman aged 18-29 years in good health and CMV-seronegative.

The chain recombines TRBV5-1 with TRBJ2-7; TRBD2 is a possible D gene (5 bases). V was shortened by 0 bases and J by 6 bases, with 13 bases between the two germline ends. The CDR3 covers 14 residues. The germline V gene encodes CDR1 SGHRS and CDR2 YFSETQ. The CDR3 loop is CASSLVTGNLEQYF. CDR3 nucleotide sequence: TGCGCCAGCAGCTTGGTTACGGGGAATCTCGAGCAGTACTTC. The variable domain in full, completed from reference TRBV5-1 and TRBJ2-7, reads KAGVTQTPRYLIKTRGQQVTLSCSPISGHRSVSWYQQTPGQGLQFLFEYFSETQRNKGNFPGRFSGRQFSNSRSEMNVSTLELGDSALYLCASSLVTGNLEQYFGPGTRLTVT.

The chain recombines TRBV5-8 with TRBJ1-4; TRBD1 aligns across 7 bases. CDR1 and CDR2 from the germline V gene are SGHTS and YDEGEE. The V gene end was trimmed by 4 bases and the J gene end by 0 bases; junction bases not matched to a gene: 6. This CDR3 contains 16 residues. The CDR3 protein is CASSIGQAATNEKLFF. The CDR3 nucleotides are TGTGCCAGCAGCATTGGACAGGCCGCAACTAATGAAAAACTGTTTTTT.

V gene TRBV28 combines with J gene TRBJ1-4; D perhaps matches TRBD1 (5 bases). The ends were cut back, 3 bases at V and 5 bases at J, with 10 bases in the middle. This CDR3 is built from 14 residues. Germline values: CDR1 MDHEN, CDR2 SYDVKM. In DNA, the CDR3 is TGTGCCAGCAGTTTTGGGGCGGAGAATGAAAAACTGTTTTTT. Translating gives CASSFGAENEKLFF.

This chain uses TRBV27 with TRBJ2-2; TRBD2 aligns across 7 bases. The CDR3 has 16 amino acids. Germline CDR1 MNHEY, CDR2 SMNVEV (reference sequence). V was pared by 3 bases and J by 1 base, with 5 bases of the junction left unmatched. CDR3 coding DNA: TGTGCCAGCAGTTTCGTGGGGAGGGTGAACACCGGGGAGCTGTTTTTT. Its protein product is CASSFVGRVNTGELFF.

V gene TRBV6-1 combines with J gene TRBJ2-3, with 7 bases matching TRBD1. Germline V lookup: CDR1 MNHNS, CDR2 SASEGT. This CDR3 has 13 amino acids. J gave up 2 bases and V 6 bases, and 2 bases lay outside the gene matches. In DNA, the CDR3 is TGTGCCAGCAGGGGACAGATCACAGATACGCAGTATTTT. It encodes CASRGQITDTQYF.

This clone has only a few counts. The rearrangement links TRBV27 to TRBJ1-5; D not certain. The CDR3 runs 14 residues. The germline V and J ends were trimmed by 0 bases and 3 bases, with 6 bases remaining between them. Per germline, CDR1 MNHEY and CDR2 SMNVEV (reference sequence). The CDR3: CASSLSSLNQPQHF. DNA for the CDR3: TGTGCCAGCAGTTTATCGAGCCTCAATCAGCCCCAGCATTTT.

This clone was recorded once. The CDR3 here is CSVGLADTDTQYF. The CDR3 DNA reads as TGCAGCGTTGGGCTAGCGGACACAGATACGCAGTATTTT. The rearrangement links TRBV29-1 to TRBJ2-3, with 7 positions matching TRBD2. J gave up 2 bases and V 4 bases, and 3 bases lay outside the gene matches. The CDR3 is made up of 13 amino acids. Germline lookup yields CDR1 SQVTM and CDR2 ANQGSEA.

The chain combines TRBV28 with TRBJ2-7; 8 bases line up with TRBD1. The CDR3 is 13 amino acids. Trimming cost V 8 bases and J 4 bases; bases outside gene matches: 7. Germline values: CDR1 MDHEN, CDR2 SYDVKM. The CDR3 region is CASALDRGYEQYF. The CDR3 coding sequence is TGTGCCAGCGCCTTAGACAGGGGTTACGAGCAGTACTTC.

Written as DNA, the CDR3 is TGCGCCAGCAGCAAGTTTCGGGGGGAGACCCAGTACTTC. Its protein is CASSKFRGETQYF. The genes are TRBV4-1 and TRBJ2-5; a possible D gene is TRBD2 (6 bases). The CDR3 has 13 amino acids. The germline V gene has CDR1 MGHRA and CDR2 YSYEKL. Trimming left V 5 bases short and J 5 bases short, with 12 bases between.

Here the CDR3 reads CASSQVGVSEKLFF. In nucleotides, the CDR3 is TGTGCCAGCAGCCAAGTCGGGGTTAGTGAAAAACTGTTTTTT. The V gene is TRBV14, the J gene TRBJ1-4; the D is unclear. CDR3 size: 14 residues. Germline assignment: CDR1 SGHDN and CDR2 FVKESK. Trimming stripped 1 base from V and 7 bases from J, with 10 bases between.

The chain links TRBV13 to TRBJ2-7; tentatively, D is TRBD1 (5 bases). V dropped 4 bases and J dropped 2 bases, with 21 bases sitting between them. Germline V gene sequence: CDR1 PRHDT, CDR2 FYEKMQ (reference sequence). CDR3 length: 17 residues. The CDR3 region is CASSSRQGHAYAYEQYF. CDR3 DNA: TGTGCCAGCAGCTCTCGACAAGGACACGCTTATGCCTACGAGCAGTACTTC.

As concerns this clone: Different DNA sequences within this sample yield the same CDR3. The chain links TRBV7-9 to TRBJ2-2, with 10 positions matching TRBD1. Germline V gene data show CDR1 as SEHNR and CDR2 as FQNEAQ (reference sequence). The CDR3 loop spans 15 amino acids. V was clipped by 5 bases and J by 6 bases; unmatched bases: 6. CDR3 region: CASSLAGTGAGELFF. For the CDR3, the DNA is TGTGCCAGCAGCCTCGCCGGGACAGGGGCCGGGGAGCTGTTTTTT. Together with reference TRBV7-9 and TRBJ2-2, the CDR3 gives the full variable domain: DTGVSQNPRHKITKRGQNVTFRCDPISEHNRLYWYRQTLGQGPEFLTYFQNEAQLEKSRLLSDRFSAERPKGSFSTLEIQRTEQGDSAMYLCASSLAGTGAGELFFGEGSRLTVL.

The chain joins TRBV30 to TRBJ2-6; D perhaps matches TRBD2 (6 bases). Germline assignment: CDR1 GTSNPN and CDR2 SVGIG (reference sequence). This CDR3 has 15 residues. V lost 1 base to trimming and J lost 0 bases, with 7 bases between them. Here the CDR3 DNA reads TGTGCCTGGAGTGGGGGAGGCTCTGGGGCCAACGTCCTGACTTTC. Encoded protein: CAWSGGGSGANVLTF.

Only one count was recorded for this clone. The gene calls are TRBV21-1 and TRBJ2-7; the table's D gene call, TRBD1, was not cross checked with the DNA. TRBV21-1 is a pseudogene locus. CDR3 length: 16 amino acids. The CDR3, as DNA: TGTGCCAGCAGCTCGCCCCGGGACAGGGCGTCCTACGAGCAGTACTTC. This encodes CASSSPRDRASYEQYF.

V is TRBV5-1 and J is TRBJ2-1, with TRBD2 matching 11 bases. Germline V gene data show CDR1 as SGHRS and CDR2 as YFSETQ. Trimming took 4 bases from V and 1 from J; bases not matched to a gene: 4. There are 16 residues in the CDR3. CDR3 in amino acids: CASSIGTSGSYNEQFF. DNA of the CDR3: TGCGCCAGCAGCATCGGGACTAGCGGATCCTACAATGAGCAGTTCTTC. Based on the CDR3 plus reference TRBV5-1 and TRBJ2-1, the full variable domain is KAGVTQTPRYLIKTRGQQVTLSCSPISGHRSVSWYQQTPGQGLQFLFEYFSETQRNKGNFPGRFSGRQFSNSRSEMNVSTLELGDSALYLCASSIGTSGSYNEQFFGPGTRLTVL.

CDR3 DNA sequence: TGTGCCGGCGGGGGACTCCACGAGCAGTACTTC. Translated: CAGGGLHEQYF. This chain joins TRBV30 and TRBJ2-7; TRBD2 matches 7 bases. CDR3 length equals 11 residues. Germline V gene lookup returns CDR1 GTSNPN and CDR2 SVGIG (reference sequence). After removal of 8 bases from V and 5 bases from J, the junction contained 6 bases not matched to a gene.

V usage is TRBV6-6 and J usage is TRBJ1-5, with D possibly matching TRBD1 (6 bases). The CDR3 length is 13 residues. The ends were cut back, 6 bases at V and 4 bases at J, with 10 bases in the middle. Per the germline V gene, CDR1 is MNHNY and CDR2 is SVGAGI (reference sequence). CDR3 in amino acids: CASSTGSNQPQHF. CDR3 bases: TGTGCCAGCAGCACAGGGTCGAATCAGCCCCAGCATTTT.

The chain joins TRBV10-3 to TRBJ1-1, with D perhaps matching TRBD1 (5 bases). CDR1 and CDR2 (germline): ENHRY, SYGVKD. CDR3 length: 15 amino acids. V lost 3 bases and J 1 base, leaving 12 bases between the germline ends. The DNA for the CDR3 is TGTGCCATCAGTGAACAAACCAGGGAGAACACTGAAGCTTTCTTT. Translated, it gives CAISEQTRENTEAFF.

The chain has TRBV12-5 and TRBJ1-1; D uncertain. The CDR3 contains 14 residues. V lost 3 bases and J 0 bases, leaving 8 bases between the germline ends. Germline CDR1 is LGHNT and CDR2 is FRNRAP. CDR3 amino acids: CASGLIGMNTEAFF. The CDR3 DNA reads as TGTGCTAGTGGTTTAATCGGGATGAACACTGAAGCTTTCTTT.

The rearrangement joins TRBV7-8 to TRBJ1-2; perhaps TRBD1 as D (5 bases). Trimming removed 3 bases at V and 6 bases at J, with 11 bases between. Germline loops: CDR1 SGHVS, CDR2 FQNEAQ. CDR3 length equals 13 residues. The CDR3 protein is CASSLGQANGYTF. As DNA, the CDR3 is TGTGCCAGCAGCTTGGGGCAAGCTAATGGCTACACCTTC.

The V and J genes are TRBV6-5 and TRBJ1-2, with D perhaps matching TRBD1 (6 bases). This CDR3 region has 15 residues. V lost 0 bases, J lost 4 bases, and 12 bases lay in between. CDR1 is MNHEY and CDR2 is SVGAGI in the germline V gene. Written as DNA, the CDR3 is TGTGCCAGCAGTTACTCTCTACAGGGTGGCTATGGCTACACCTTC. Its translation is CASSYSLQGGYGYTF.

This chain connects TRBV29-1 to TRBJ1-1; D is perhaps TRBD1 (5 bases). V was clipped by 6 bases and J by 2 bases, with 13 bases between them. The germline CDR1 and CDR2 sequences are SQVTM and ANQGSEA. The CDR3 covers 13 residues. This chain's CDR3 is CSVSRTINTEAFF. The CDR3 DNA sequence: TGCAGCGTAAGTAGGACAATTAACACTGAAGCTTTCTTT.

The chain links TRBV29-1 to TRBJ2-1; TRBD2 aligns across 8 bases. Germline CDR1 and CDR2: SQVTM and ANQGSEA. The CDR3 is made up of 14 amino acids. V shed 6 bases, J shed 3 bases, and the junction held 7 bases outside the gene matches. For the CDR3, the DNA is TGCAGCGTGGAACTAGCGGAGCTCTACAATGAGCAGTTCTTC. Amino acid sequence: CSVELAELYNEQFF.

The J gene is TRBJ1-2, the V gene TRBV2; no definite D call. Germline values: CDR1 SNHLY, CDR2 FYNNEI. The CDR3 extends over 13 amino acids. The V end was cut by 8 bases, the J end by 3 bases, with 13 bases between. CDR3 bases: TGTGCCAGCCTCCCGGACTGGGACTATGGCTACACCTTC. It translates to CASLPDWDYGYTF.

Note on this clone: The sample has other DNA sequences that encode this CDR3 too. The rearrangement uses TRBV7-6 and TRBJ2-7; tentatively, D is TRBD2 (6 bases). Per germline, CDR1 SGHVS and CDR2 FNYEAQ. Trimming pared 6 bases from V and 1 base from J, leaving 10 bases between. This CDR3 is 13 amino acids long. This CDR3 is CASSPSGSYEQYF. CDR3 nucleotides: TGTGCCAGCAGTCCAAGCGGGTCCTACGAGCAGTACTTC. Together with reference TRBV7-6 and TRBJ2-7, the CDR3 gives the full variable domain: GAGVSQSPRYKVTKRGQDVALRCDPISGHVSLYWYRQALGQGPEFLTYFNYEAQQDKSGLPNDRFSAERPEGSISTLTIQRTEQRDSAMYRCASSPSGSYEQYFGPGTRLTVT.

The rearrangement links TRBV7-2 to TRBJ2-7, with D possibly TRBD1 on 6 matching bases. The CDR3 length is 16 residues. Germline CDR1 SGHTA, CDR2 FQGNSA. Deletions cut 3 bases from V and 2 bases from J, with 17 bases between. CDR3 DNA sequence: TGTGCCAGCAGCTTCCCCCCTTCGGACAGAGCCTACGAGCAGTACTTC. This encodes CASSFPPSDRAYEQYF.

The CDR3 region is CASSLRGTPSYNEQFF. As DNA, the CDR3 is TGTGCCAGCAGCTTACGCGGCACTCCTTCCTACAATGAGCAGTTCTTC. This chain links TRBV7-3 with TRBJ2-1, with D unclear. The CDR3 has 16 residues. Trimming stripped 2 bases from V and 1 base from J, with 12 bases between. Germline CDR1 is SGHTA and CDR2 is FQGTGA.

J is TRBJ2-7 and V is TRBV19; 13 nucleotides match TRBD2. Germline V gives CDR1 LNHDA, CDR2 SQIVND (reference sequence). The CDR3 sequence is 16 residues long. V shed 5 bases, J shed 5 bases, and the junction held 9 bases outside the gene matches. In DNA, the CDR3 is TGTGCCAGTAGTCCCCGACTAGCGGGAGGATCAAACGAGCAGTACTTC. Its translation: CASSPRLAGGSNEQYF.

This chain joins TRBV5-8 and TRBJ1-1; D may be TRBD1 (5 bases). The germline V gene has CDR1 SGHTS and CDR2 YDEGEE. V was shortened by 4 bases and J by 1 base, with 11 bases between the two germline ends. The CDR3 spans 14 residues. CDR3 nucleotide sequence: TGTGCCAGCAGCGGGGGACTTTGGAACACTGAAGCTTTCTTT. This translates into CASSGGLWNTEAFF.